This T cell receptor (beta chain) was obtained from a study of cytomegalovirus exposure and HLA in healthy donors. Study details: Among over 300 genotyped donors, 80% to 90% fell in the Caucasian-associated ancestry cluster. General study points: Productive rates of about 87% or about 30% were seen for most TCR beta V segments in an earlier analysis. Several of the most significant clusters appeared, in a later analysis, to be linked to common viral pathogens.

PCR primers comprised 60 Vbeta and 13 Jbeta primers. Assay used: immunoSEQ multiplex PCR; TCRdb lists only in-frame clones, some missing. The sample has approximately 110,000 clones; approximately 79% are singletons. The CDR3 loop spans 14 amino acids. With 5 bases removed from V and 7 bases from J, the gap between germline ends came to 14 bases. Per the germline V gene, CDR1 is SGHTA and CDR2 is FQGNSA. Notes on this clone: The antigen is undetermined.

This receptor was identified in a woman in her forties in good health and CMV-seronegative. V is TRBV7-2 and J is TRBJ2-2; D ambiguous. Sequencing was carried out using PBMCs. CDR3 nucleotides: TGTGCCAGCAGCCTTAGCTGGGTTGGCGGGGAGCTGTTTTTT. It yields the protein CASSLSWVGGELFF.